This T cell receptor beta chain was obtained from a study of early T cells in non-severe SARS-CoV-2 infection. General study results and limits: CD4 and private specificities were missed by VDJdb matching, which favored anti-spike CD8 responses.

TCRdb processed the 5' RACE reads anew with MiXCR; each CDR3 protein has one entry. The repertoire holds 60,000 to 75,000 distinct CDR3 sequences, with about 9% as singletons. The germline gives CDR1 SEHNR, CDR2 FQNEAQ (reference sequence). The CDR3 loop spans 10 amino acids. V lost 3 bases, J lost 5 bases, and 1 base lay in between. This clonotype has a count of ten or more. The antigen is not known. The J gene is TRBJ1-2, the V gene TRBV7-9; D call uncertain. This sequence originates from an adult who was a healthcare worker with PCR-confirmed SARS-CoV-2 infection or an uninfected control (not recorded which). The sample here was whole blood, taken at baseline. The CDR3 loop is CASSLYGYTF. The CDR3 bases are TGTGCCAGCAGCTTGTATGGCTACACCTTC. The whole variable domain, filled in from reference TRBV7-9 and TRBJ1-2, reads DTGVSQNPRHKITKRGQNVTFRCDPISEHNRLYWYRQTLGQGPEFLTYFQNEAQLEKSRLLSDRFSAERPKGSFSTLEIQRTEQGDSAMYLCASSLYGYTFGSGTRLTVV.